Included here is one TCR beta chain sequence, with context. PCR primers comprised 60 Vbeta and 13 Jbeta primers. Assay: immunoSEQ multiplex PCR; the TCRdb copy retains only in-frame clones and omits some. The sample has around 120,000 clones; 75% to 85% are singletons. The data were taken from a study of cytomegalovirus exposure and HLA in healthy donors. This receptor was obtained from a man aged 25 to 45 in good health and CMV-seropositive. What was sequenced was PBMCs.

CDR3 in DNA: TGTGCCAGCAAGTCGGTGGGCACAGATACGCAGTATTTT. This gives the protein CASKSVGTDTQYF. V usage is TRBV28 and J usage is TRBJ2-3; D remains ambiguous. Germline values: CDR1 MDHEN, CDR2 SYDVKM. Trimming took 7 bases from V and 1 from J, leaving 9 bases between them. This CDR3 is 13 amino acids long.